Sequencing of this TCR beta chain was carried out in a study of siplizumab effects on memory and regulatory T cells. Study-wide results and limits: The drug siplizumab significantly decreased the alloreactive sequences that could be traced to unstimulated CD4+ memory cells.

TCRdb keeps only in-frame clones here, not all; method: immunoSEQ multiplex PCR. The sample contains over 65,000 clones, 85% to 95% of which appear only once. This clone was seen a few times. Antigen unknown. This CDR3 comprises 15 residues. CDR1 SGDLS and CDR2 YYNGEE come from the germline V gene. V was pared by 1 base and J by 0 bases, with 10 bases between. The sequence derives from a human donor in good health. Specimen: CD8+ T cells sorted from blood. The chain carries TRBV9 and TRBJ1-2; D call uncertain. The CDR3 here is CASSVSRSTNYGYTF. The CDR3 region has the DNA TGTGCCAGCAGCGTATCCAGGAGCACTAACTATGGCTACACCTTC.